This passage covers 14 T cell receptor beta chains from one sample sequenced in a study of T cells in Graves' hyperthyroidism and ophthalmopathy. There were TCR beta CDR3 regions amplified from RNA transcripts. HTBI primers drove first-round RT-PCR of the TCR CDR3. TCRdb reanalysed the multiplex PCR reads using MiXCR and keeps one entry per CDR3 protein. The sample shows about 380,000 distinct CDR3 sequences, approximately 17% of them seen only once. Material for sequencing was blood. The receptors shown here come from a man in his late teens or twenties with Graves' ophthalmopathy.

This rearrangement joins TRBV6-2 or TRBV6-3 to TRBJ2-7, with a possible D match to TRBD1 (5 bases). V was shortened by 7 bases and J by 2 bases, with 15 bases between the two germline ends. Germline V lookup: CDR1 MNHEY, CDR2 SVGEGT. The CDR3 runs 14 residues. CDR3 region: CASIQGWGPYEQYF. CDR3 coding DNA: TGTGCCAGCATCCAAGGGTGGGGCCCCTACGAGCAGTACTTC.

The chain recombines TRBV4-1 with TRBJ1-2, with no clear D. The CDR3 totals 15 residues. The V gene lost 1 base and the J gene lost 8 bases, with 17 bases spanning the gap. Per the germline V gene, CDR1 is MGHRA and CDR2 is YSYEKL. CDR3 amino acids: CASSQAWERTRGYTF. The CDR3 DNA sequence: TGCGCCAGCAGCCAAGCCTGGGAAAGAACTAGGGGCTACACCTTC.

This clonotype was found many times. The chain joins TRBV7-9 to TRBJ1-1; D is ambiguous. Germline V gives CDR1 SEHNR, CDR2 FQNEAQ (reference sequence). The CDR3 has 11 amino acids. V dropped 6 bases and J dropped 3 bases, with 5 bases sitting between them. In DNA form, the CDR3 reads TGTGCCAGCAGTTATGACACTGAAGCTTTCTTT. Amino acid sequence: CASSYDTEAFF.

This clonotype was detected many times. The J gene is TRBJ1-1, the V gene TRBV5-1; D gene uncertain. This CDR3 is built from 15 residues. V lost 3 bases, J lost 4 bases, and 16 bases lay in between. Germline-derived CDR1 and CDR2 are SGHRS and YFSETQ. CDR3 amino acids: CASSSSPTWGTEAFF. DNA of the CDR3: TGCGCCAGCAGCTCCTCCCCTACGTGGGGCACTGAAGCTTTCTTT. The whole variable domain, remainder taken from reference TRBV5-1 and TRBJ1-1, is KAGVTQTPRYLIKTRGQQVTLSCSPISGHRSVSWYQQTPGQGLQFLFEYFSETQRNKGNFPGRFSGRQFSNSRSEMNVSTLELGDSALYLCASSSSPTWGTEAFFGQGTRLTVV.

The count of this clonotype is one. This rearrangement joins TRBV5-1 to TRBJ2-2; 11 bases map to TRBD2. This CDR3 has 17 amino acids. Germline V gives CDR1 SGHRS, CDR2 YFSETQ. The J segment lost 1 base and the V segment lost 6 bases, leaving 8 bases of the junction unmatched. Written as DNA, the CDR3 is TGCGCCAGCACCTCATCGACTAGCGGGGTGAACACCGGGGAGCTGTTTTTT. It specifies CASTSSTSGVNTGELFF.

This sequence joins TRBV6-1 and TRBJ2-7, with D possibly TRBD1 on 6 matching bases. The germline V gene has CDR1 MNHNS and CDR2 SASEGT. The CDR3 has 12 amino acids. Trimming removed 6 bases at V and 2 bases at J, with 8 bases between. CDR3 coding DNA: TGTGCCAGCAGGGACAGAACCTACGAGCAGTACTTC. As protein: CASRDRTYEQYF.

CDR3 in amino acids: CASSSPSGVTDTQYF. The CDR3 DNA follows: TGTGCCAGCTCATCCCCTAGCGGGGTGACAGATACGCAGTATTTT. The V call is TRBV18, the J call TRBJ2-3; 9 bases map to TRBD2. The CDR3 is 15 residues long. J gave up 3 bases and V 5 bases, and 6 bases lay outside the gene matches. CDR1 and CDR2 (germline): KGHSH, LQKENI.

This clonotype was counted many times. The chain employs TRBV20-1 and TRBJ1-6, with 7 bases matching TRBD1. Losses at the gene ends were 3 bases for V and 8 bases for J; bases not matched to a gene: 7. Germline V gene data show CDR1 as DFQATT and CDR2 as SNEGSKA (reference sequence). The CDR3 is made up of 14 amino acids. CDR3 region: CSARVGTADSPLHF. The CDR3 DNA reads as TGCAGTGCTAGGGTGGGGACAGCCGATTCACCCCTCCACTTT.

The chain recombines TRBV11-2 with TRBJ2-7; D not resolved. V lost 5 bases to trimming and J lost 7 bases, with 18 bases between them. CDR1 is SGHAT and CDR2 is FQNNGV in the germline V gene. The CDR3 loop spans 14 amino acids. This chain's CDR3 is CASSVPPENNEQYF. In DNA form, the CDR3 reads TGTGCCAGCAGCGTCCCTCCAGAAAACAATGAGCAGTACTTC.

This clonotype has a count of ten or more. The V call is TRBV20-1, the J call TRBJ2-5, with D maybe TRBD2 (6 bases). V dropped 6 bases and J dropped 5 bases, with 25 bases sitting between them. Germline V gene data show CDR1 as DFQATT and CDR2 as SNEGSKA (reference sequence). The CDR3 length is 16 residues. CDR3 nucleotide sequence: TGCAGTGCGAGAACCGCCAGGGACTTCCGTCGGGAGACCCAGTACTTC. Translating it yields CSARTARDFRRETQYF.

V is TRBV3-1 and J is TRBJ2-7; 7 bases match TRBD2. Looked up from germline, CDR1 is LGHDT and CDR2 is YNNKEL (reference sequence). The CDR3 sequence is 15 residues long. V gave up 4 bases and J gave up 0 bases; unmatched junction bases: 6. The CDR3 DNA reads as TGTGCCAGCAGCCGGGGACTACCGAACTCCTACGAGCAGTACTTC. Translated, it gives CASSRGLPNSYEQYF.

This clonotype was seen many times. The chain has TRBV2 and TRBJ1-2; perhaps TRBD1 as D (6 bases). Trimming removed 3 bases at V and 8 bases at J, with 13 bases between. Germline CDR1 SNHLY, CDR2 FYNNEI. This CDR3 has 13 amino acids. CDR3 amino acids: CASSDGPGGGYTF. Here the CDR3 DNA reads TGTGCCAGCAGTGATGGGCCCGGGGGCGGCTACACCTTC.

The table lists this clonotype with a few counts. CDR3 coding DNA: TGTGCCAGCAGTGAAGCCCGGGGTGGGGGGCCGGGCGGCTATGGCTACACCTTC. Translated, it gives CASSEARGGGPGGYGYTF. The chain combines TRBV2 with TRBJ1-2; perhaps TRBD1 as D (6 bases). Trimming pared 0 bases from V and 4 bases from J, leaving 21 bases between. Looked up from germline, CDR1 is SNHLY and CDR2 is FYNNEI. The CDR3 loop spans 18 amino acids.

This clonotype has more than one count but fewer than ten. The rearrangement uses TRBV25-1 and TRBJ2-3; D is ambiguous. Germline loops: CDR1 MGHDK, CDR2 SYGVNS. The CDR3 is 13 residues long. The V and J ends lost 3 bases and 4 bases respectively, with 8 bases between them. The CDR3: CASSDWHSDTQYF. Here the CDR3 DNA reads TGTGCCAGCAGTGACTGGCATTCAGATACGCAGTATTTT.